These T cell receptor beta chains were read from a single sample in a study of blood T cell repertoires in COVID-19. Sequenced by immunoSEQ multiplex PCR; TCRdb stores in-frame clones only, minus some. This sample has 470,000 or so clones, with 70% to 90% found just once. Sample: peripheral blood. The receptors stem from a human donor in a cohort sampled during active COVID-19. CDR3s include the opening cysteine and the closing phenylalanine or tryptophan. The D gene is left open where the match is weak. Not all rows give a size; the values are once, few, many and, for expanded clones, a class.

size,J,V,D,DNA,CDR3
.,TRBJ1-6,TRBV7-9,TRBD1,TGTGCCAGCAGCTTAGAGTTATCGACAGGGCAATCACCCCTCCACTTT,CASSLELSTGQSPLHF
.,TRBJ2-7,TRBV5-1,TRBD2,TGCGCCAGCAGCCAGCAAGAGGGCGGGGGGCACTACGAGCAGTACTTC,CASSQQEGGGHYEQYF
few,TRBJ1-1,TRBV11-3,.,TGTGCCAGCAGCTTAGAAGGGCAGGGTGAAGCTTTCTTT,CASSLEGQGEAFF
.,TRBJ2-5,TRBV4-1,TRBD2,TGCGCCAGCAGCCAGGCCCTCGGGACTAGCGGGAGAAGTTTTATGCGAGAGACCCAGTACTTC,CASSQALGTSGRSFMRETQYF
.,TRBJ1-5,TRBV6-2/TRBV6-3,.,TGTGCCAGCACCCCCGGGGGTCGCAATCAGCCCCAGCATTTT,CASTPGGRNQPQHF
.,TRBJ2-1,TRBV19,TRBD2,TGTGCCAGTTGGGGAGGGGAGGGGTACAATGAGCAGTTCTTC,CASWGGEGYNEQFF
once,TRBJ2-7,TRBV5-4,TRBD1,TGTGCCAGCAGCGCGACAGGGGGCAGGCACGAGCAGTACTTC,CASSATGGRHEQYF
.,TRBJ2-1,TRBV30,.,TGTGCCTGGAGTGTAACTACGAATGAGCAGTTCTTC,CAWSVTTNEQFF
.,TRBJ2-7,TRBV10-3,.,TGTGCCACCTACCGGGACACCTTCTCCTACGAGCAGTACTTC,CATYRDTFSYEQYF
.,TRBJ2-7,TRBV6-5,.,TGTGCCAGCGGAGCCAGCCTTTTATCCTACGAGCAGTACTTC,CASGASLLSYEQYF
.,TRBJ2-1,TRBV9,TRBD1,TGTGCCAGCTCAGGGGGCGCCTGGCAGTTCTTC,CASSGGAWQFF
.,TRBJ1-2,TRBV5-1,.,TGCGCCAGCACCATAACGACGGGAGAGTATGGCTACACCTTC,CASTITTGEYGYTF
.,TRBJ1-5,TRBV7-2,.,TGTGCCAGCAGTCTAGCATCAAATGGCAATCAGCCCCAGCATTTT,CASSLASNGNQPQHF
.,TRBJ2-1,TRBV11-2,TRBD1,TGTGCCACCACCTTAGGGACAGGGGCCTACAATGAGCAGTTCTTC,CATTLGTGAYNEQFF
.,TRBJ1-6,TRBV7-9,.,TGTGCCAGCAGCTCGGTGTCCTCACCCCTCCACTTT,CASSSVSSPLHF
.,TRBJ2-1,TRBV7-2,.,TGTGCCAGCAGCTTAGTGTACTCCGCCTACAATGAGCAGTTCTTC,CASSLVYSAYNEQFF
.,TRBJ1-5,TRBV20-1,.,TGCAGTGCTAGTGCGGGTCGTGGCCAGCCCCAGCATTTT,CSASAGRGQPQHF
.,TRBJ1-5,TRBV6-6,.,TGTGCCAGCAGTTACGGAGAAGGTTACCAGCCCCAGCATTTT,CASSYGEGYQPQHF
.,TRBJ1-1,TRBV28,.,TGTGCCAGCCGAGGCACTGAAGCTTTCTTT,CASRGTEAFF
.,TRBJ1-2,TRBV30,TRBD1,TGTGCCTGGAGTCGAACGCGACAGGGGGAAGGCGGCTACACCTTC,CAWSRTRQGEGGYTF
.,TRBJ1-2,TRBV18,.,TGTGCCAGCTCACCGGAGGGAGGACCGTTTGGCTACACCTTC,CASSPEGGPFGYTF
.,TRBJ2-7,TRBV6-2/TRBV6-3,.,TGTGCCAGCAGTGGCAGGGCGTTCGAGCAGTACTTC,CASSGRAFEQYF
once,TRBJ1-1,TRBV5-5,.,TGTGCCACCGATCCGCTGGGGGGGAACACTGAAGCTTTCTTT,CATDPLGGNTEAFF
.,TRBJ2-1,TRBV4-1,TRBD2,TGCGCCAGCAGCCGGGGGACTAGCGGGGGCTCCTACAATGAGCAGTTCTTC,CASSRGTSGGSYNEQFF
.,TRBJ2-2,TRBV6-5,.,TGTGCCAGCAGTAGCAGGCCGAACACCGGGGAGCTGTTTTTT,CASSSRPNTGELFF
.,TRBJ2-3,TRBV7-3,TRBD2,TGTGCCAGCAGCTTAAAAGGGACTAGCGGCACAGATACGCAGTATTTT,CASSLKGTSGTDTQYF
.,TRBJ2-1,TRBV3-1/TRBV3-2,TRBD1,TGTGCCAGCAGCCCATCAGGGGGTAATGAGCAGTTCTTC,CASSPSGGNEQFF
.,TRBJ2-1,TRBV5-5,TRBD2,TGTGCCAGCAGCGGACTAGCGGGAGAGGTCGGCTCCAATGAGCAGTTCTTC,CASSGLAGEVGSNEQFF
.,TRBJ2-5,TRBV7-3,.,TGTGCCAGCAGCTTAACAGGAGGGTCCGGAGGGGAGACCCAGTACTTC,CASSLTGGSGGETQYF
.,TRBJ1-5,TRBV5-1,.,TGCGCCAGCAGCTTGGGTGCGGAACAGCCCCAGCATTTT,CASSLGAEQPQHF
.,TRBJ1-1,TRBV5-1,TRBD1,TGCGCCAGCAGCACCTTACAGGGGATGGCCACTGAAGCTTTCTTT,CASSTLQGMATEAFF
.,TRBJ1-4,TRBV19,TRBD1,TGTGCCAGTAGTACGACAGGGGTTGTAAAACTGTTTTTT,CASSTTGVVKLFF
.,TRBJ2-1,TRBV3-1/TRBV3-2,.,TGTGCCAGCAGCCTACTAGCTAGCTCCTACAATGAGCAGTTCTTC,CASSLLASSYNEQFF
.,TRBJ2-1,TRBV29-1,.,TGCAGCGTTGGACTCCCCCCCTCCTACAATGAGCAGTTCTTC,CSVGLPPSYNEQFF
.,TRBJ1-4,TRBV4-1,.,TGCGCCAGCAGCCAAGAGGGAGGCTCCAATGAAAAACTGTTTTTT,CASSQEGGSNEKLFF
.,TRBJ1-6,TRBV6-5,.,TGTGCCAGCAGTCCCAGGGAGGGGAATTCACCCCTCCACTTT,CASSPREGNSPLHF
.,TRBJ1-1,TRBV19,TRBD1,TGTGCCAGTAGTACACGGACAGGGATCGGTGAAGCTTTCTTT,CASSTRTGIGEAFF
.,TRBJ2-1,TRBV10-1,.,TGCGCCAGCAGTGAGTTTCGTGGAGGGAATGAGCAGTTCTTC,CASSEFRGGNEQFF
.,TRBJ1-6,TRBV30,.,TGTGCCTGGAGTGGGGGTCTGGCGGGGAATTCACCCCTCCACTTT,CAWSGGLAGNSPLHF
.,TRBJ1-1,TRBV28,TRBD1,TGTGCCAGCAGTTTCTGGGACAGGGGGCGAGAGACTGAAGCTTTCTTT,CASSFWDRGRETEAFF
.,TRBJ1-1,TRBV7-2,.,TGTGCCAGCAGCTTACGGGGGACTGAAGCTTTCTTT,CASSLRGTEAFF
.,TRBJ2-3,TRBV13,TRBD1,TGTGCCAGCAGCTTCGGGCAGGGGGCAGATACGCAGTATTTT,CASSFGQGADTQYF
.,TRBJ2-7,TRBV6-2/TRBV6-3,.,TGTGCCAGCAGTTACGGTCGGTTCTCCTACGAGCAGTACTTC,CASSYGRFSYEQYF
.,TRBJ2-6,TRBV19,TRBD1,TGTGCCAGTATCCGGGACAGGATCACTGGGGCCAACGTCCTGACTTTC,CASIRDRITGANVLTF
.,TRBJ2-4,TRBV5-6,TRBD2,TGTGCCAGCAGCTTGTGGGAGGGATACATTCAGTACTTC,CASSLWEGYIQYF
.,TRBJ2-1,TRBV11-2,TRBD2,TGTGCCAGCAGCCCGGCGGAGCGGGAGGGTAGCTCCTACAATGAGCTGTTCTTC,CASSPAEREGSSYNELFF
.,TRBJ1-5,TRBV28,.,TGTGCCAGCAGGGTACAGCATCAGCCCCAGCATTTT,CASRVQHQPQHF